Listed here is a single T cell receptor beta chain. Its antigen remains unidentified. This sample is drawn from a study of T cell repertoires in cytomegalovirus infection. Broader study findings: The ex vivo response was dominated by HLA-C-restricted CMV-specific TCR beta clonotypes. Carriers of CMV and the relevant HLA type were discriminated by public TCR beta frequency.

TCRdb passed the reads through MiXCR, listing each CDR3 protein once. The table lists roughly 150,000 distinct CDR3 sequences, roughly 15% of them singletons. This CDR3 contains 14 residues. Germline CDR1 is SGHDN and CDR2 is FVKESK. The germline V and J ends were trimmed by 1 base and 6 bases, with 12 bases remaining between them. The sequence was collected from a human donor in good health (CMV status not recorded). Some clones in this sample may be carry-over from other donors' samples. This chain joins TRBV14 and TRBJ1-2; a weak D match, TRBD1 (5 bases). Sequenced sample: CD8+ T cells from PBMCs. The CDR3, as DNA: TGTGCCAGCAGCCAAGGGCCAGGGAAGAATGGCTACACCTTC. This sequence encodes CASSQGPGKNGYTF.